The 6 T cell receptor beta chains below come from one sample, sequenced in a study of T-cell memory formation after mild COVID-19. Using its own MiXCR run on the 5' RACE reads, TCRdb lists one record per CDR3 protein. The sample consists of roughly 240,000 distinct CDR3 sequences, about a sixth of them appearing once. Sequenced: PBMCs or a T cell subset sorted from them (not recorded which). The receptors were gathered from a man aged 18 to 30 who had mild COVID-19 (a few samples of this study predate the infection). Cell type and time point are not known.

This clonotype was picked up a small number of times. J is TRBJ2-3 and V is TRBV29-1; 9 bases line up with TRBD1. Germline V gene data show CDR1 as SQVTM and CDR2 as ANQGSEA. J lost 0 bases, V lost 8 bases, and 6 bases had no gene match. This CDR3 spans 14 amino acids. Here the CDR3 DNA reads TGCAGCACTGGACAGGGGACGAGCACAGATACGCAGTATTTT. This sequence encodes CSTGQGTSTDTQYF.

The chain carries TRBV19 and TRBJ2-1, with 8 bases fitting TRBD2. The germline gives CDR1 LNHDA, CDR2 SQIVND (reference sequence). Unmatched junction bases numbered 5, after V lost 8 bases and J lost 11 bases. This CDR3 is built from 11 residues. CDR3 protein: CASGTSFKQFF. The CDR3 DNA follows: TGTGCCAGTGGGACTAGTTTCAAGCAGTTCTTC.

This clonotype was picked up a small number of times. This chain uses TRBV7-2 with TRBJ2-5; a weak D match, TRBD2 (7 bases). Trimming stripped 4 bases from V and 5 bases from J, with 14 bases between. The CDR3 extends over 14 amino acids. Germline lookup yields CDR1 SGHTA and CDR2 FQGNSA. The CDR3 sequence is CASSSWGRGETQYF. The CDR3 DNA follows: TGTGCCAGCAGCTCTTGGGGGAGGGGGGAGACCCAGTACTTC.

This clonotype has only a few counts. The V gene is TRBV7-2, the J gene TRBJ2-1; 9 positions agree with TRBD1. V was pared by 2 bases and J by 3 bases, with 8 bases of the junction left unmatched. CDR1 is SGHTA, CDR2 FQGNSA, per germline. The CDR3 runs to 17 residues. CDR3 in DNA: TGTGCCAGCAGCTTATTCCGCGGGACAGGGAGCTACAATGAGCAGTTCTTC. Encoded protein: CASSLFRGTGSYNEQFF. The entire variable domain, with the rest obtained from reference TRBV7-2 and TRBJ2-1, is as follows: GAGVSQSPSNKVTEKGKDVELRCDPISGHTALYWYRQSLGQGLEFLIYFQGNSAPDKSGLPSDRFSAERTGGSVSTLTIQRTQQEDSAVYLCASSLFRGTGSYNEQFFGPGTRLTVL.

CDR3 coding DNA: TGCAGTGCTAGAGCGGGGAAGAGCTCCTACGAGCAGTACTTC. This encodes CSARAGKSSYEQYF. This sequence joins TRBV20-1 and TRBJ2-7, with D possibly matching TRBD2 (5 bases). This CDR3 spans 14 amino acids. The germline V and J ends were trimmed by 1 base and 0 bases, with 10 bases remaining between them. Germline V gives CDR1 DFQATT, CDR2 SNEGSKA (reference sequence).

The genes are TRBV14 and TRBJ2-1, with TRBD2 matching 10 bases. Germline trimming cut 3 bases from V and 3 bases from J; bases unmatched to any gene: 2. The CDR3 runs to 15 residues. The germline gives CDR1 SGHDN, CDR2 FVKESK. Written as DNA, the CDR3 is TGTGCCAGCAGCCACCGGACTAGCGGCTACAATGAGCAGTTCTTC. Its translation is CASSHRTSGYNEQFF.